This T cell receptor beta chain emerged from a study of T cell repertoires in cytomegalovirus infection. TCRdb independently ran MiXCR on the reads; one entry per CDR3 protein. The repertoire consists of 150,000 or so distinct CDR3 sequences, with roughly 6.5% occurring once and the leading ten covering about a sixth. The germline CDR1 and CDR2 sequences are SQVTM and ANQGSEA. This CDR3 contains 12 residues. Trimming removed 2 bases from V and 5 bases from J, with 10 bases in between. Specimen: PBMCs. This receptor was obtained from a human donor in good health (CMV status not recorded). Some clones in this sample may be carry-over from other donors' samples. The rearrangement joins TRBV29-1 to TRBJ2-7; TRBD2 is a possible D gene (5 bases). Here the CDR3 reads CSVESPGNEQYF. For the CDR3, the DNA is TGCAGCGTTGAATCTCCCGGGAACGAGCAGTACTTC.